The clone carrying this T cell receptor (beta chain) came up a few times. The antigen is not known. The data are from a study of cytomegalovirus exposure and HLA in healthy donors. Findings and limits, study-wide: In a later analysis, at a false discovery rate of 0.05, some 17,000 TCR beta sequences were associated with HLA alleles.

Researchers ran the PCR with 60 Vbeta and 13 Jbeta primers. Generated by immunoSEQ multiplex PCR, the TCRdb table keeps only in-frame clones and is missing some. The sample yields 100,000 to 150,000 clones, roughly four fifths seen once. The CDR3 extends over 14 amino acids. V lost 1 base and J lost 0, with 7 bases in between. Germline V gene data show CDR1 as SQVTM and CDR2 as ANQGSEA. V usage is TRBV29-1 and J usage is TRBJ2-1; D may be TRBD2 (5 bases). The specimen sequenced was PBMCs. The clonotype comes from a male donor in good health and CMV-seronegative. The DNA for the CDR3 is TGCAGCGTTGAAGCGGGGATCTCCTACAATGAGCAGTTCTTC. This encodes CSVEAGISYNEQFF.